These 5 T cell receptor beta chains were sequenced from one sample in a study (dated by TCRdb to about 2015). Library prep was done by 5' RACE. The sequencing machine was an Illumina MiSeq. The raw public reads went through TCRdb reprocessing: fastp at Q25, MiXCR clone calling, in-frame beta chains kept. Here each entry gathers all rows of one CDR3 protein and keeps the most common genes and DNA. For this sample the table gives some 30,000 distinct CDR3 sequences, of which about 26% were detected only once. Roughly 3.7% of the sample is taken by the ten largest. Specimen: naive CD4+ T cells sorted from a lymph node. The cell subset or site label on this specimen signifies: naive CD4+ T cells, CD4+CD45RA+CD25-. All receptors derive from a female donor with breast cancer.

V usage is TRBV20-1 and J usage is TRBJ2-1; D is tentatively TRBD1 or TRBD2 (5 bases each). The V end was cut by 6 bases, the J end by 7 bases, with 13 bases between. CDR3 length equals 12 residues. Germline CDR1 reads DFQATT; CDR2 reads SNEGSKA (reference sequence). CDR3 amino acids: CSANERGNEQFF. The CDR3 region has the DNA TGCAGTGCCAATGAGAGGGGTAATGAGCAGTTCTTC.

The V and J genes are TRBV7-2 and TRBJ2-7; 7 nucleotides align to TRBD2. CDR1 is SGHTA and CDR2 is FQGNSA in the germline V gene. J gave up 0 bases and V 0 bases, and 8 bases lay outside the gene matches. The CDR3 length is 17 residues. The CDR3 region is CASSLALPSGLSYEQYF. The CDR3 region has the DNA TGTGCCAGCAGCTTAGCCCTCCCTAGCGGTCTCTCCTACGAGCAGTACTTC.

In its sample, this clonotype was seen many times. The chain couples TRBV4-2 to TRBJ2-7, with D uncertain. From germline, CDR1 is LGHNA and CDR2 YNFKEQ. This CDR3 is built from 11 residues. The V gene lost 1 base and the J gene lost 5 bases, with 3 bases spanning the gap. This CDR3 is CASSQGNEQYF. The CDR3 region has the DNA TGTGCCAGCAGCCAAGGCAACGAGCAGTACTTC.

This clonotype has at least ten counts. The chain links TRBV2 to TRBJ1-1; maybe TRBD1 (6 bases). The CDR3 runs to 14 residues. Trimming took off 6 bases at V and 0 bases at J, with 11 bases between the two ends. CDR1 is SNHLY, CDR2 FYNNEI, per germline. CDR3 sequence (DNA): TGTGCCAGCAGGGCGGACAGAATGAACACTGAAGCTTTCTTT. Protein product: CASRADRMNTEAFF.

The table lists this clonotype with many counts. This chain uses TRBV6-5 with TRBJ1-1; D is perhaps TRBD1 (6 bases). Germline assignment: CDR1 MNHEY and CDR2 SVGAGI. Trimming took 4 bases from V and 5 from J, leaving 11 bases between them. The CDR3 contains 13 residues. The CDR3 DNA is TGTGCCAGCAGTTCGGACAGAAGGACTGAAGCTTTCTTT. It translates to CASSSDRRTEAFF.